This is a list of T cell receptor beta chains from one sample in a study of a mutant IDH1 vaccine in newly diagnosed glioma. Their antigen targets remain unknown. Produced via immunoSEQ multiplex PCR; TCRdb's table is partial and in-frame only. The repertoire holds some 36,000 clones, with 81% as singletons. Sequenced material: PBMCs, taken from a glioma patient whose treatment included an IDH1 peptide vaccine. These receptors were collected from a man aged 45-65 years with glioma. CDR3s include the opening cysteine and the closing phenylalanine or tryptophan. The D gene is left open where the match is weak. Expanded clones get a size class; other rows say once, few or many, or leave the size out.

size	J	D	V	DNA	CDR3
-	TRBJ2-2	-	TRBV5-6	TGTGCCAGCAGCTTTTCCACCGGGGAGCTGTTTTTT	CASSFSTGELFF
-	TRBJ1-1	TRBD1	TRBV9	TGTGCCAGCTCCAGGGGGGGGACTGAAGCTTTCTTT	CASSRGGTEAFF
-	TRBJ1-3	-	TRBV15	TGTGCCACCCAGGGGAGGTCTGGAAACACCATATATTTT	CATQGRSGNTIYF
-	TRBJ1-4	-	TRBV6-5	TGTGCCAGCAGTTCTTTAGGGGAGCATAATGAAAAACTGTTTTTT	CASSSLGEHNEKLFF
-	TRBJ1-1	TRBD1	TRBV10-3	TGTGCCATCAGTACCGACAGGGGGAGCACTGAAGCTTTCTTT	CAISTDRGSTEAFF
once	TRBJ2-3	TRBD1	TRBV5-1	TGCGCCAGCAGCTTGGAGACAGGGCGGGATACGCAGTATTTT	CASSLETGRDTQYF
-	TRBJ1-5	-	TRBV30	TGTGCCTGGAGTCGGGACAATGATCAGCCCCAGCATTTT	CAWSRDNDQPQHF
-	TRBJ1-1	-	TRBV9	TGTGCCAGCAGCGTAGCCCCAGGGACCACTGAAGCTTTCTTT	CASSVAPGTTEAFF
-	TRBJ1-2	-	TRBV5-4	TGTGCCAGCAGCTTGGCCGGGCAGCCTCTCTATGGCTACACCTTC	CASSLAGQPLYGYTF
-	TRBJ2-7	-	TRBV11-3	TGTGCCAGCAGCTTAGGACTGAGCTCCTACGAGCAGTACTTC	CASSLGLSSYEQYF
-	TRBJ2-2	TRBD1	TRBV19	TGTGCCAGTAGTTTCCCGGGACAGCCTAACACCGGGGAGCTGTTTTTT	CASSFPGQPNTGELFF
-	TRBJ1-2	-	TRBV5-1	TGCGCCAGCAGCTTAGATACCTCATACACCTTC	CASSLDTSYTF
-	TRBJ2-4	-	TRBV25-1	TGTGCCAGCAGCGACGGTGGGGGGAAAAACATTCAGTACTTC	CASSDGGGKNIQYF
-	TRBJ2-6	-	TRBV5-1	TGCGCCAGCTCAGCAGATTCTGGGGCCAACGTCCTGACTTTC	CASSADSGANVLTF
-	TRBJ1-1	-	TRBV5-1	TGCGCCAGCAGCTTCCGGGGTACGGGTGCACGAACTGAAGCTTTCTTT	CASSFRGTGARTEAFF
-	TRBJ2-1	-	TRBV4-3	TGCGCCAGCAGCCAGCAGGTGGGGGGTGGATTGAATGAGCAGTTCTTC	CASSQQVGGGLNEQFF
-	TRBJ2-3	-	TRBV5-1	TGCGCCAGCAGCTTGGACTTCGGGGCGGGTTCCGCAGATACGCAGTATTTT	CASSLDFGAGSADTQYF